A single sample is the source of the 10 T cell receptor beta chains below, sequenced in a study of blood T cell repertoires in COVID-19. The table came from immunoSEQ multiplex PCR; TCRdb's copy has only in-frame clones and leaves some out. Of around 75,000 clones in the sample, roughly 90% are singletons; the top ten hold around 2.6%. The sequenced sample consisted of peripheral blood. The receptors stem from a human donor in a cohort sampled during active COVID-19.

This clone was observed a few times. The chain links TRBV19 to TRBJ1-2, with D perhaps TRBD1 (6 bases). V dropped 2 bases and J dropped 4 bases, with 11 bases sitting between them. CDR1 and CDR2 from the germline V gene are LNHDA and SQIVND (reference sequence). The CDR3 is 14 amino acids. The CDR3: CASSIRGGPYGYTF. CDR3 nucleotides: TGTGCCAGTAGTATAAGAGGGGGACCCTATGGCTACACCTTC.

The chain uses TRBV7-2 and TRBJ1-5, with D possibly matching TRBD1 (5 bases). V dropped 3 bases and J dropped 0 bases, with 12 bases sitting between them. The CDR3 length is 16 residues. Germline V gene lookup returns CDR1 SGHTA and CDR2 FQGNSA. The CDR3 DNA reads as TGTGCCAGCAGCTTGCGGAGGGGAGATAGCAATCAGCCCCAGCATTTT. Protein: CASSLRRGDSNQPQHF.

This rearrangement joins TRBV27 to TRBJ1-1; 8 positions match TRBD1. The CDR3 is 14 amino acids. Germline trimming cut 6 bases from V and 6 bases from J; bases unmatched to any gene: 9. CDR1 MNHEY and CDR2 SMNVEV come from the germline V gene (reference sequence). CDR3 sequence: CASSPRRGHAEAFF. CDR3 in DNA: TGTGCCAGCAGCCCACGCAGGGGGCATGCTGAAGCTTTCTTT.

The CDR3 spells CASSPGGPGEQFF. The CDR3 nucleotides read TGTGCCAGCAGTCCGGGGGGGCCGGGTGAGCAGTTCTTC. J is TRBJ2-1 and V is TRBV12-3 or TRBV12-4; 8 positions agree with TRBD2. There are 13 residues in the CDR3. V shed 5 bases, J shed 9 bases, and the junction held 6 bases outside the gene matches.

The rearrangement links TRBV5-6 to TRBJ1-5; 10 positions agree with TRBD1. Per the germline V gene, CDR1 is SGHDT and CDR2 is YYEEEE. The CDR3 loop spans 18 amino acids. The J segment lost 7 bases and the V segment lost 0 bases, leaving 13 bases of the junction unmatched. The CDR3 region is CASSLDSGTGVLRQPQHF. Written as DNA, the CDR3 is TGTGCCAGCAGCTTGGATTCCGGGACAGGGGTTCTACGACAGCCCCAGCATTTT.

The rearrangement joins TRBV5-4 to TRBJ2-5; possible D gene TRBD1, 7 bases. The CDR3 runs 13 residues. CDR1 is SGHNT and CDR2 is YYREEE in the germline V gene (reference sequence). The germline V and J ends were trimmed by 4 bases and 7 bases, with 14 bases remaining between them. The CDR3 sequence is CASSGGTEVTQYF. CDR3 sequence (DNA): TGTGCCAGCAGCGGCGGGACAGAAGTGACCCAGTACTTC. Full variable domain (rest looked up from reference TRBV5-4 and TRBJ2-5): ETGVTQSPTHLIKTRGQQVTLRCSSQSGHNTVSWYQQALGQGPQFIFQYYREEENGRGNFPPRFSGLQFPNYSSELNVNALELDDSALYLCASSGGTEVTQYFGPGTRLLVL.

The V gene is TRBV2, the J gene TRBJ1-5, with 10 nucleotides matching TRBD1. Trimming cost V 6 bases and J 7 bases; bases outside gene matches: 6. CDR3 length: 14 residues. CDR1 and CDR2 from the germline V gene are SNHLY and FYNNEI. This CDR3 is CASSSGTGVQPQHF. In nucleotides, the CDR3 is TGTGCCAGCAGCTCCGGGACAGGGGTACAGCCCCAGCATTTT.

This clone was observed a few times. The CDR3, as DNA: TGTGCCAGTAGTACAACCGGGACAGGGAGATACAATGAGCAGTTCTTC. The encoded protein is CASSTTGTGRYNEQFF. This chain uses TRBV19 with TRBJ2-1, with 9 bases matching TRBD1. CDR3 length equals 16 residues. The trim removed 4 bases at V and 4 bases at J, leaving 8 bases unmatched. CDR1 and CDR2 (germline): LNHDA, SQIVND (reference sequence).

CDR3 bases: TGCGCCAGCAGCTTGGCCAACAGGGGAACTGAAGCTTTCTTT. This codes for CASSLANRGTEAFF. The rearrangement uses TRBV5-1 and TRBJ1-1, with 7 bases aligning to TRBD1. Per the germline V gene, CDR1 is SGHRS and CDR2 is YFSETQ. V lost 0 bases to trimming and J lost 5 bases; unmatched junction nucleotides: 4. The CDR3 consists of 14 residues.

J is TRBJ2-2 and V is TRBV4-3; 12 positions match TRBD2. Germline V gene sequence: CDR1 LGHNA, CDR2 YSLEER. This CDR3 is 19 amino acids long. V lost 1 base, J lost 1 base, and 7 bases stayed unmatched. The CDR3 is CASSQAGLAGGWNTGELFF. The CDR3 coding sequence is TGCGCCAGCAGCCAAGCGGGGCTAGCGGGGGGGTGGAACACCGGGGAGCTGTTTTTT.